These 31 T cell receptor beta chains came from one sample sequenced in a study of T cell repertoires in urothelial bladder cancer. Clones were sequenced by immunoSEQ multiplex PCR, and TCRdb holds only the in-frame ones, with some missing. The table records 9,200 or so clones, approximately 59% of them present only once. Material for sequencing was tumor-infiltrating cells from bladder cancer. These receptors originate from a human donor with urothelial carcinoma.

The chain carries TRBV7-9 and TRBJ2-3; TRBD1 matches 7 bases. CDR3 length: 19 residues. Germline CDR1 and CDR2: SEHNR and FQNEAQ (reference sequence). The V gene end was trimmed by 5 bases and the J gene end by 2 bases; junction bases not matched to a gene: 19. The DNA of the CDR3 is TGTGCCAGCAGCACAGTAGACACTAGGCAGGGGGTTGACACAGATACGCAGTATTTT. Amino acids: CASSTVDTRQGVDTDTQYF.

The rearrangement joins TRBV11-2 to TRBJ1-1; D perhaps matches TRBD1 (5 bases). The length of the CDR3 is 17 residues. Germline V gives CDR1 SGHAT, CDR2 FQNNGV. Trimming shortened V by 0 bases and J by 1 base, and 15 bases separated the two germline ends. CDR3 amino acids: CASSLEQVHRRNTEAFF. DNA for the CDR3: TGTGCCAGCAGCTTAGAGCAAGTTCACAGGAGGAACACTGAAGCTTTCTTT. The full variable domain, in which reference TRBV11-2 and TRBJ1-1 provide the parts outside the CDR3, is EAGVAQSPRYKIIEKRQSVAFWCNPISGHATLYWYQQILGQGPKLLIQFQNNGVVDDSQLPKDRFSAERLKGVDSTLKIQPAKLEDSAVYLCASSLEQVHRRNTEAFFGQGTRLTVV.

This clone was seen only a few times. The chain couples TRBV10-3 to TRBJ2-3; TRBD2 might be the D (5 bases). Germline loops: CDR1 ENHRY, CDR2 SYGVKD. The V and J ends lost 8 bases and 1 base respectively, with 13 bases between them. CDR3 length equals 14 residues. The CDR3 loop is CAICRPEGTDTQYF. In DNA, the CDR3 is TGTGCCATCTGTAGGCCGGAGGGCACAGATACGCAGTATTTT.

The rearrangement joins TRBV6-1 to TRBJ1-5, with D perhaps TRBD1 (6 bases). Looked up from germline, CDR1 is MNHNS and CDR2 is SASEGT. V was pared by 7 bases and J by 5 bases, with 18 bases between. This CDR3 region has 15 residues. The CDR3 nucleotides are TGTGCCAGCACCGAGGGGGGTGTTCCTCATCAGCCCCAGCATTTT. This gives the protein CASTEGGVPHQPQHF.

This clone is classed as medium-sized (0.01 to 0.1%). The chain has TRBV5-6 and TRBJ1-1; maybe TRBD1 (6 bases). The CDR3 covers 16 residues. Germline assignment: CDR1 SGHDT and CDR2 YYEEEE. The ends were cut back, 1 base at V and 1 base at J, with 14 bases in the middle. CDR3 nucleotide sequence: TGTGCCAGCAGCTTGTCAGGGGTCTCTTCGAACACTGAAGCTTTCTTT. Translated, it gives CASSLSGVSSNTEAFF.

The chain combines TRBV5-4 with TRBJ1-6; D not resolved. The V gene's germline CDR1 is SGHNT and CDR2 YYREEE (reference sequence). This CDR3 spans 12 amino acids. V shed 0 bases and J shed 9 bases, with 4 bases lying between them. CDR3 loop: CASSLVASPLHF. Written as DNA, the CDR3 is TGTGCCAGCAGCTTGGTAGCTTCACCCCTCCACTTT.

This chain links TRBV6-6 with TRBJ2-7; TRBD2 is a possible D gene (6 bases). Germline assignment: CDR1 MNHNY and CDR2 SVGAGI (reference sequence). The CDR3 is made up of 14 amino acids. Trimming cost V 6 bases and J 6 bases, with 18 bases left between them. CDR3 region: CASSAGTDISEQYF. The CDR3 DNA reads as TGTGCCAGCAGCGCGGGGACCGACATCTCCGAGCAGTACTTC.

The rearrangement joins TRBV6-5 to TRBJ1-4; 10 nucleotides line up with TRBD1. The CDR3 length is 15 residues. Germline V gene data show CDR1 as MNHEY and CDR2 as SVGAGI. With 6 bases clipped from V and 8 bases from J, the junction kept 9 bases outside the gene matches. The CDR3 sequence: CASRRLSTGGEKLFF. CDR3 sequence (DNA): TGTGCCAGCAGACGACTCTCGACAGGGGGCGAAAAACTGTTTTTT.

The chain joins TRBV7-8 to TRBJ2-7, with TRBD2 matching 11 bases. Germline CDR1 and CDR2: SGHVS and FQNEAQ. CDR3 length equals 16 residues. With V trimmed by 5 bases and J by 1 base, 7 bases remained unmatched. The DNA for the CDR3 is TGTGCCAGCAGCCCCAGACTAGCGGGAACTTCCTACGAGCAGTACTTC. Its protein is CASSPRLAGTSYEQYF.

V usage is TRBV11-2 and J usage is TRBJ1-2; D not certain. CDR1 and CDR2 (germline): SGHAT, FQNNGV. V was cut by 1 base and J by 8 bases, with 17 bases left in between. The CDR3 length is 15 residues. The DNA of the CDR3 is TGTGCCAGCAGCTTAGGAGTAGGTGGAAGTGAGGGCTACACCTTC. This gives the protein CASSLGVGGSEGYTF.

The chain is built from TRBV7-8 and TRBJ2-5; D is uncertain. V lost 5 bases and J 1 base, leaving 2 bases between the germline ends. This CDR3 comprises 11 residues. CDR1 is SGHVS and CDR2 is FQNEAQ in the germline V gene. This chain's CDR3 is CASSAQETQYF. The CDR3 DNA sequence: TGTGCCAGCAGCGCCCAAGAGACCCAGTACTTC.

This chain joins TRBV18 and TRBJ2-1, with a tentative D call TRBD2 (6 bases). The CDR3 has 15 residues. Looked up from germline, CDR1 is KGHSH and CDR2 is LQKENI. V dropped 0 bases and J dropped 3 bases, with 9 bases sitting between them. The CDR3 DNA follows: TGTGCCAGCTCACCACCTAGCGGAGACTACAATGAGCAGTTCTTC. Its translation: CASSPPSGDYNEQFF.

This clone has just one count. The gene calls are TRBV6-1 and TRBJ1-2; 7 bases match TRBD1. V trimming: 3 bases; J trimming: 4 bases; junction bases outside the gene matches: 14. Germline V gene data show CDR1 as MNHNS and CDR2 as SASEGT. The CDR3 is made up of 17 amino acids. CDR3 nucleotide sequence: TGTGCCAGCAGTGAGCTCTCCGGGACAGAGGGAATCTATGGCTACACCTTC. This translates into CASSELSGTEGIYGYTF.

In this sample, this clone is medium-sized. The V call is TRBV19, the J call TRBJ2-7; 8 nucleotides line up with TRBD1. This CDR3 has 14 amino acids. Germline values: CDR1 LNHDA, CDR2 SQIVND (reference sequence). J gave up 2 bases and V 9 bases, and 9 bases lay outside the gene matches. In DNA, the CDR3 is TGTGCCAGCTCGATCGGGACAGGTCCCTACGAGCAGTACTTC. Translation: CASSIGTGPYEQYF.

The chain has TRBV5-6 and TRBJ2-2, with TRBD2 matching 7 bases. The CDR3 has 17 residues. Unmatched junction bases numbered 13, after V lost 4 bases and J lost 4 bases. Germline CDR1 reads SGHDT; CDR2 reads YYEEEE. The CDR3 nucleotides read TGTGCCAGCAGCCTAAAGTCCACTAGCGCGGCCACCGGGGAGCTGTTTTTT. It is translated as CASSLKSTSAATGELFF.

This clone ranks as medium-sized (0.01 to 0.1%). Here the CDR3 reads CASIPRAGGRGEQFF. CDR3 nucleotide sequence: TGTGCCAGCATCCCTAGGGCGGGGGGGCGCGGTGAGCAGTTCTTC. The genes are TRBV6-6 and TRBJ2-1; 9 bases fit TRBD2. The length of the CDR3 is 15 residues. The germline CDR1 and CDR2 sequences are MNHNY and SVGAGI (reference sequence). Unmatched junction bases numbered 13, after V lost 7 bases and J lost 9 bases.

The chain is built from TRBV4-1 and TRBJ2-7, with D hard to call. V was clipped by 0 bases and J by 7 bases, with 16 bases between them. The CDR3 totals 15 residues. Germline V CDR1 and CDR2: MGHRA, YSYEKL. The CDR3 DNA sequence: TGCGCCAGCAGCCAAGATATAGCAGGCTCTAGGGAGCAGTACTTC. Its translation: CASSQDIAGSREQYF.

This clone is medium-sized by share. The V and J genes are TRBV6-1 and TRBJ2-2; D may be TRBD2 (5 bases). In germline, CDR1 is MNHNS, CDR2 SASEGT. The CDR3 is 13 amino acids. Between the trimmed V and J ends, which lost 4 bases and 5 bases, there was a span of 8 bases. The CDR3 region is CASSAGGTGELFF. CDR3 in DNA: TGTGCCAGCAGTGCAGGAGGTACCGGGGAGCTGTTTTTT.

V is TRBV2 and J is TRBJ1-1; D ambiguous. The V end lost 4 bases, the J end lost 5 bases, and 8 bases lay between the germline ends. The germline CDR1 and CDR2 sequences are SNHLY and FYNNEI. This CDR3 has 12 residues. The CDR3, as DNA: TGTGCCAGCAGTGTTGATAGGACTGAAGCTTTCTTT. Translation gives CASSVDRTEAFF.

V and J are TRBV27 and TRBJ2-2; maybe TRBD1 (6 bases). Trimming shortened V by 6 bases and J by 4 bases, and 12 bases separated the two germline ends. CDR1 and CDR2 from the germline V gene are MNHEY and SMNVEV (reference sequence). The CDR3 spans 14 residues. The CDR3 is CASSRRGGTGELFF. The CDR3 coding sequence is TGTGCCAGCAGCCGTAGAGGGGGCACCGGGGAGCTGTTTTTT.

This clone was counted between two and nine times. V gene TRBV14 combines with J gene TRBJ1-1; D may be TRBD1 (5 bases). Germline V CDR1 and CDR2: SGHDN, FVKESK. The CDR3 spans 15 residues. Between the trimmed V and J ends, which lost 0 bases and 1 base, there was a span of 9 bases. CDR3 sequence reads: CASSQDSGWNTEAFF. The CDR3 DNA sequence: TGTGCCAGCAGCCAAGACTCAGGGTGGAACACTGAAGCTTTCTTT. The full variable domain, in which reference TRBV14 and TRBJ1-1 provide the parts outside the CDR3, is EAGVTQFPSHSVIEKGQTVTLRCDPISGHDNLYWYRRVMGKEIKFLLHFVKESKQDESGMPNNRFLAERTGGTYSTLKVQPAELEDSGVYFCASSQDSGWNTEAFFGQGTRLTVV.

The chain joins TRBV11-2 to TRBJ1-1, with no clear D. V was trimmed by 1 base and J by 5 bases, leaving 8 bases between them. CDR3 length: 13 residues. Germline V CDR1 and CDR2: SGHAT, FQNNGV. Here the CDR3 DNA reads TGTGCCAGCAGCTTAGGACCGTGGACTGAAGCTTTCTTT. This translates into CASSLGPWTEAFF.

This chain links TRBV6-5 with TRBJ2-3; TRBD1 matches at 7 bases. The CDR3 is made up of 15 amino acids. Germline CDR1 is MNHEY and CDR2 is SVGAGI. With 6 bases clipped from V and 2 bases from J, the junction kept 8 bases outside the gene matches. The CDR3 DNA reads as TGTGCCAGCAGACTCACAGGGGCGGTCACAGATACGCAGTATTTT. Amino acid sequence: CASRLTGAVTDTQYF.

The rearrangement joins TRBV2 to TRBJ1-2; D gene ambiguous. Looked up from germline, CDR1 is SNHLY and CDR2 is FYNNEI. V lost 1 base to trimming and J lost 7 bases, with 4 bases between them. The CDR3 has 11 amino acids. The CDR3 spells CASSEEAGYTF. In DNA form, the CDR3 reads TGTGCCAGCAGTGAAGAGGCTGGCTACACCTTC. Filled out from reference TRBV2 and TRBJ1-2, the complete variable domain reads EPEVTQTPSHQVTQMGQEVILRCVPISNHLYFYWYRQILGQKVEFLVSFYNNEISEKSEIFDDQFSVERPDGSNFTLKIRSTKLEDSAMYFCASSEEAGYTFGSGTRLTVV.

The V gene is TRBV7-8, the J gene TRBJ1-1, with 7 bases lining up with TRBD1. The V gene's germline CDR1 is SGHVS and CDR2 FQNEAQ. Trimming removed 5 bases from V and 4 bases from J; junction bases left unmatched: 10. The CDR3 runs 15 residues. CDR3 region: CASSAGQARGTEAFF. CDR3 bases: TGTGCCAGCAGCGCTGGACAGGCTCGGGGCACTGAAGCTTTCTTT.

This clone is medium-sized by share. The CDR3 spells CASSQRTGDILFF. The CDR3 nucleotides read TGCGCCAGCAGCCAAAGGACAGGAGATATACTGTTTTTT. The chain couples TRBV5-1 to TRBJ1-4; 7 nucleotides match TRBD1. V trimming: 4 bases; J trimming: 13 bases; junction bases outside the gene matches: 10. This CDR3 spans 13 amino acids. Germline V lookup: CDR1 SGHRS, CDR2 YFSETQ.

The gene calls are TRBV27 and TRBJ1-4; D perhaps matches TRBD1 (5 bases). Germline assignment: CDR1 MNHEY and CDR2 SMNVEV (reference sequence). V lost 6 bases to trimming and J lost 4 bases, with 9 bases between them. The CDR3 loop spans 13 amino acids. CDR3 bases: TGTGCCAGCAGGGGACTTTATAATGAAAAACTGTTTTTT. Its protein product is CASRGLYNEKLFF. The entire variable domain, with the rest obtained from reference TRBV27 and TRBJ1-4, is as follows: EAQVTQNPRYLITVTGKKLTVTCSQNMNHEYMSWYRQDPGLGLRQIYYSMNVEVTDKGDVPEGYKVSRKEKRNFPLILESPSPNQTSLYFCASRGLYNEKLFFGSGTQLSVL.

Comments on this clone: The sample carries other DNA sequences with the same CDR3. The V gene is TRBV5-1, the J gene TRBJ1-6; maybe TRBD1 (6 bases). Germline loops: CDR1 SGHRS, CDR2 YFSETQ. V shed 0 bases and J shed 7 bases, with 11 bases lying between them. The CDR3 is 15 residues long. The CDR3 is CASSLVGGVNSPLHF. The CDR3 DNA is TGCGCCAGCAGCTTGGTAGGGGGTGTCAATTCACCCCTCCACTTT.

This clone was recorded once. The chain links TRBV7-2 to TRBJ2-7; 9 nucleotides agree with TRBD2. CDR3 length: 15 residues. The germline V gene encodes CDR1 SGHTA and CDR2 FQGNSA. The trim removed 5 bases at V and 0 bases at J, leaving 5 bases unmatched. The CDR3, as DNA: TGTGCCAGCAGCCTAACTAGCGGGTCCTCCTACGAGCAGTACTTC. Translation: CASSLTSGSSYEQYF.

In its sample, this clone was seen a few times. The J gene is TRBJ1-2, the V gene TRBV7-2; D gene uncertain. In germline, CDR1 is SGHTA, CDR2 FQGNSA. V was pared by 1 base and J by 8 bases, with 17 bases between. The CDR3 extends over 15 amino acids. This chain's CDR3 is CASSLVTGGGVGYTF. CDR3 nucleotide sequence: TGTGCCAGCAGCTTAGTAACCGGAGGAGGAGTAGGCTACACCTTC.

The chain joins TRBV29-1 to TRBJ1-4; D unclear. The CDR3 runs 11 residues. V lost 7 bases, J lost 8 bases, and 11 bases lay in between. Germline V gene sequence: CDR1 SQVTM, CDR2 ANQGSEA. CDR3 protein: CSGADQEKLFF. CDR3 nucleotide sequence: TGCAGCGGTGCGGACCAGGAAAAACTGTTTTTT.